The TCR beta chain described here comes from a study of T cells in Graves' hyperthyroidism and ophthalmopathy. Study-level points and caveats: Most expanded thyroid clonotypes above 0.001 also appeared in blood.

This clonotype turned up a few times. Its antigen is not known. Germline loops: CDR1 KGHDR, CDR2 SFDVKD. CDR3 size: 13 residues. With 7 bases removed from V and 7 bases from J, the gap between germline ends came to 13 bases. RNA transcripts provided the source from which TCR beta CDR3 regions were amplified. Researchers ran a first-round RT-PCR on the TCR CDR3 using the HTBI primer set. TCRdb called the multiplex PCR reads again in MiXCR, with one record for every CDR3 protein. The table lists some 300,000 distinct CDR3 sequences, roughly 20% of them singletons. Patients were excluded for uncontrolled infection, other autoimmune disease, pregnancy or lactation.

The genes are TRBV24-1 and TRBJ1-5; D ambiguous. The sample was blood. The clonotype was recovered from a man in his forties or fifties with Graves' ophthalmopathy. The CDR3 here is CATRKADSQPQHF. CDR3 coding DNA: TGTGCCACCAGAAAAGCCGACTCGCAGCCCCAGCATTTT.